The 6 T cell receptor beta chains in this list originate from one sample, sequenced in a study of Ad26.COV2.S vaccination and SARS-CoV-2 variants. Treatment here: around 19 received Ad26.COV2.S at low or high dose, single or two shots; roughly five received placebo; per-sample allocation not given. Sampling was done on day 63 after the first vaccine or placebo injection. The data were produced by immunoSEQ multiplex PCR, yet TCRdb's version contains in-frame clones alone and is incomplete. The data hold around 370,000 clones, with about 88% observed a single time. The sample was peripheral blood, taken in a trial of Ad26.COV2.S vaccine versus placebo. All receptors derive from a person between 18 and 65 years old who received the Ad26.COV2.S COVID-19 vaccine or a placebo.

The chain joins TRBV10-3 to TRBJ2-7; TRBD1 is a possible D gene (6 bases). In germline, CDR1 is ENHRY, CDR2 SYGVKD. This CDR3 has 14 amino acids. V gave up 4 bases and J gave up 0 bases, with 10 bases separating them. The CDR3 here is CAISGSGASYEQYF. CDR3 in DNA: TGTGCCATCAGTGGGTCAGGGGCCTCCTACGAGCAGTACTTC.

The chain uses TRBV18 and TRBJ1-1, with 7 positions matching TRBD1. Trimming at V came to 1 base and at J to 5 bases, leaving 4 bases not matched to a gene. CDR3 length: 14 amino acids. The V gene's germline CDR1 is KGHSH and CDR2 LQKENI. CDR3 bases: TGTGCCAGCTCACCACAGACAGGGCCAACTGAAGCTTTCTTT. Protein product: CASSPQTGPTEAFF.

The genes are TRBV7-2 and TRBJ1-2; 7 nucleotides match TRBD1. Trimming cost V 5 bases and J 5 bases; bases outside gene matches: 14. The CDR3 extends over 16 amino acids. Germline values: CDR1 SGHTA, CDR2 FQGNSA. The CDR3 nucleotides read TGTGCCAGCAGCCCCTCCGGGACAGCGAACCCTTATGGCTACACCTTC. It yields the protein CASSPSGTANPYGYTF.

The J gene is TRBJ2-4, the V gene TRBV28; possibly TRBD1 for D (5 bases). This CDR3 spans 14 amino acids. The germline V gene encodes CDR1 MDHEN and CDR2 SYDVKM. V was cut by 9 bases and J by 2 bases, with 14 bases left in between. The CDR3 protein is CASRPGKTKNIQYF. CDR3 DNA sequence: TGTGCCAGTAGGCCAGGGAAGACCAAAAACATTCAGTACTTC.

The J gene is TRBJ1-1, the V gene TRBV6-5; D is unclear. The ends were cut back, 5 bases at V and 1 base at J, with 8 bases in the middle. Germline V gives CDR1 MNHEY, CDR2 SVGAGI. The CDR3 is made up of 13 amino acids. The CDR3 is CASSIKRNTEAFF. DNA of the CDR3: TGTGCCAGCAGTATAAAGAGGAACACTGAAGCTTTCTTT.

DNA of the CDR3: TGTGCCAGCACCGACAGGGGGAATGGCTACACCTTC. Translated: CASTDRGNGYTF. The genes are TRBV2 and TRBJ1-2; 9 bases line up with TRBD1. This CDR3 has 12 residues. The trim removed 7 bases at V and 6 bases at J, leaving 3 bases unmatched. The germline CDR1 and CDR2 sequences are SNHLY and FYNNEI.